This T cell receptor (beta chain) was captured in a study of cytomegalovirus exposure and HLA in healthy donors. Clones were read by immunoSEQ multiplex PCR, and TCRdb kept only the in-frame ones, dropping some. The sample comprises 150,000 to 200,000 clones, roughly 80% of which are singletons, and approximately 7% rests with the top ten. The CDR3 consists of 16 residues. V was clipped by 7 bases and J by 4 bases; unmatched bases: 9. CDR1 is MNHEY and CDR2 is SMNVEV in the germline V gene (reference sequence). The chain uses TRBV27 and TRBJ2-1; 11 nucleotides match TRBD2. The clonotype originates from a man between 18 and 35 years old in good health and CMV-seropositive. The sample consisted of PBMCs. The CDR3 is CASTWGTSGSYNEQFF. CDR3 in DNA: TGTGCCAGCACCTGGGGGACTAGCGGAAGTTACAATGAGCAGTTCTTC.